A selection of T cell receptor beta chains follows, all from one sample in a study of cytomegalovirus exposure and HLA in healthy donors. Clones were read by immunoSEQ multiplex PCR, and TCRdb kept only the in-frame ones, dropping some. The table includes fewer than 200,000 clones, approximately 80% detected once. Input material: PBMCs. The source of these receptors is a woman between 50 and 59 years old in good health and CMV-seropositive. Both conserved end residues are part of each CDR3. The D gene is left open where the match is weak.

v_call	d_call	j_call	cdr3_aa
TRBV7-2	TRBD1	TRBJ2-4	CASSSRQGANIQYF
TRBV7-2	NA	TRBJ1-5	CASSPDSSNQPQHF
TRBV28	NA	TRBJ2-1	CASSHNRDWNNEQFF
TRBV7-9	TRBD1	TRBJ1-4	CASRQDRADEKLFF
TRBV7-9	NA	TRBJ2-3	CSSSLDFLTSTDTQYF
TRBV6-6	TRBD1	TRBJ2-2	CATPRDRTNTGELFF
TRBV5-8	NA	TRBJ2-7	CASSYQGEAGYEQYF
TRBV6-5	NA	TRBJ2-3	CASSYSAGVPDTQYF
TRBV7-3	TRBD2	TRBJ2-1	CASSVGTSGRDEQFF
TRBV29-1	TRBD1	TRBJ2-5	CSVEEMTGHRETQYF
TRBV7-9	NA	TRBJ2-5	CASSLLSWTGYQETQYF
TRBV10-1	NA	TRBJ1-6	CASGVGSGLQHF
TRBV6-6	TRBD2	TRBJ2-5	CASTSGGGGAGETQYF
TRBV12-5	NA	TRBJ2-3	CASGFWETDTQYF
TRBV28	TRBD1	TRBJ1-1	CASSLIGQGVNTEAFF
TRBV7-6	TRBD2	TRBJ2-2	CASSNTRGAGELFF
TRBV29-1	NA	TRBJ1-1	CSVATGTGGTEAFF
TRBV15	NA	TRBJ2-3	CATGQFGYSVTDTQYF
TRBV19	TRBD1	TRBJ1-1	CASRGQGEVTEAFF
TRBV7-9	TRBD2	TRBJ2-2	CSWTSGANTGELFF
TRBV6-6	NA	TRBJ1-2	CASREPGHVRGYTF
TRBV5-4	NA	TRBJ2-7	CASSLGSGGLSYEQYF
TRBV9	TRBD2	TRBJ2-3	CASSDPLTSGRATGTDTQYF
TRBV5-1	NA	TRBJ1-5	CASSADVNQPQHF
TRBV6-5	NA	TRBJ1-1	CASSYGIGVNTEAFF
TRBV4-1	NA	TRBJ2-5	CASSQVELQETQYF
TRBV7-9	TRBD1	TRBJ1-1	CASRPTGGDLNTEAFF
TRBV7-2	NA	TRBJ1-1	CASSLLIGDRLVTEAFF
TRBV5-1	NA	TRBJ1-1	CASSLGAENTEAFF
TRBV7-8	TRBD1	TRBJ1-6	CASSLAPSGTGFNSPLHF
TRBV5-6	NA	TRBJ2-1	CASSLEGRHNEQFF
TRBV27	TRBD1	TRBJ1-2	CASSFNAGTGDYGYTF